This T cell receptor (beta chain) was identified in a study of blood T cells in healthy people across ages. CDR3 length: 16 residues. Germline CDR1 is SGHDN and CDR2 is FVKESK. The V end was cut by 3 bases, the J end by 1 base, with 13 bases between. PCR was performed a second time for about 6 to 12 cycles using a sample-barcoded 5' primer and a J-beta primer mix. MiXCR, run by TCRdb on the 5' RACE reads, gives a single entry per CDR3 protein. Of fewer than 900,000 distinct CDR3 sequences detected, about 36% appear once; the ten largest clones hold 10% to 15%. The study's findings and limits: Researchers judged that diversity estimates from one million T cells fell short of true values. The study lacked donor CMV status, which possibly confounded expanded clonotype changes.

This clonotype occurred a few times. Its antigen is still unknown. The V gene is TRBV14, the J gene TRBJ1-5; D remains ambiguous. The sample comprised blood. The clonotype comes from a man between 18 and 35 years old in good health. The CDR3 DNA follows: TGTGCCAGCAGCCAGGTCTGCGGCAAGAGCAATCAGCCCCAGCATTTT. Translating it yields CASSQVCGKSNQPQHF.